This T cell receptor (beta chain) was identified in a study of cytomegalovirus exposure and HLA in healthy donors. Whole-study findings and limits: The later analysis indicated that the majority of CMV-associated TCR beta chains appeared HLA-restricted. As a later analysis showed, a missense DCLRE1C variant was linked to trimming of TCR beta V- and J-genes.

Germline CDR1 reads MGHRA; CDR2 reads YSYEKL. Trimming cost V 4 bases and J 1 base, with 13 bases left between them. This CDR3 contains 15 residues. The PCR made use of 60 Vbeta and 13 Jbeta primers. Original processing methods: Later, some 75 million unique TCR beta chains were counted in an analysis, and some 9.9 million of them were shared. Here immunoSEQ multiplex PCR was the method, and the copy in TCRdb shows in-frame clones only, minus some. V and J calls and clone size follow that table, whereas D and trimming were derived from the DNA. The sample carries roughly 150,000 clones, 65% to 80% recorded once. To note about this clone: Its antigen is unidentified.

J is TRBJ1-2 and V is TRBV4-1; D gene unclear. Source material: PBMCs. The clonotype originates from a man aged 18 to 29 in good health and CMV-seropositive. This CDR3 is CASSPRGGINYGYTF. As DNA, the CDR3 is TGCGCCAGCAGCCCCCGGGGAGGGATTAACTATGGCTACACCTTC.